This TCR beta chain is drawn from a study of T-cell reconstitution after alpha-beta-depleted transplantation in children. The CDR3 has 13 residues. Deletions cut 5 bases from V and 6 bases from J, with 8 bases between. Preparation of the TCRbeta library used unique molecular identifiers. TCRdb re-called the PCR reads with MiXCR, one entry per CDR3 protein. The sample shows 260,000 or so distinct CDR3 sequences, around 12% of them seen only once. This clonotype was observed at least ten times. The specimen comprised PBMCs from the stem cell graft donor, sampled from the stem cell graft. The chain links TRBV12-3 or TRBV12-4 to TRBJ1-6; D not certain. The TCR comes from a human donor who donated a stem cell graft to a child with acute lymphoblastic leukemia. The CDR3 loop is CASSAGSNSPLHF. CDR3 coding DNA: TGTGCCAGCAGTGCCGGCAGTAATTCACCCCTCCACTTT.